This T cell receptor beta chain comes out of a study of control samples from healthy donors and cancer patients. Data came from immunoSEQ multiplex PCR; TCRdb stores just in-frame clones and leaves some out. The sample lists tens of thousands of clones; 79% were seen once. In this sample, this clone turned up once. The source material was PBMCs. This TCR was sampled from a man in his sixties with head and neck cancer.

CDR3 region: CASSFAEGAVWETQYF. The CDR3 DNA follows: TGTGCCAGCAGCTTTGCCGAGGGTGCAGTTTGGGAGACCCAGTACTTC. V is TRBV11-2 and J is TRBJ2-5; tentatively, D is TRBD2 (5 bases). The V end lost 3 bases, the J end lost 5 bases, and 19 bases lay between the germline ends. Germline CDR1 and CDR2: SGHAT and FQNNGV. The CDR3 is made up of 16 amino acids.